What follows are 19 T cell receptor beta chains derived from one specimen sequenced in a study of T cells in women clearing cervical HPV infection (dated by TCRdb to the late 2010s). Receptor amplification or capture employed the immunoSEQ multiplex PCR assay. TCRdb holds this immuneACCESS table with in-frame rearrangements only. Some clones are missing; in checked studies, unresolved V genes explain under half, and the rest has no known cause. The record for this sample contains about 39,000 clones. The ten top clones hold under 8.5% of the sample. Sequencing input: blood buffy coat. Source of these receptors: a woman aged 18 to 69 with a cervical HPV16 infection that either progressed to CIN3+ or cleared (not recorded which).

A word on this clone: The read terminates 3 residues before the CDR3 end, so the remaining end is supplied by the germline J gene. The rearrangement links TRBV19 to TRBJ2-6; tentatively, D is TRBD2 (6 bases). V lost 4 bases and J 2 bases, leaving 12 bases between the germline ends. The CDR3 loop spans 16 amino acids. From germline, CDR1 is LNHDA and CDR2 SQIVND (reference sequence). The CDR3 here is CASSTNGGAGANVLTF. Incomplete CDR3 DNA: TGTGCCAGTAGTACTAACGGAGGGGCTGGGGCCAACGTC.

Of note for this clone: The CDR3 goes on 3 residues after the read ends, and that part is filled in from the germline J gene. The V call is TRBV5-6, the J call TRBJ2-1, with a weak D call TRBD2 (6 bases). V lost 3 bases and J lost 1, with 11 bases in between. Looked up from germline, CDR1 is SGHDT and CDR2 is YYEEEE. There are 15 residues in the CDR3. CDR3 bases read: TGTGCCAGCAGCTCACTAGCTGATTCCTACAATGAG. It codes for CASSSLADSYNE. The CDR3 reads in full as CASSSLADSYNEQFF.

The covered CDR3 bases are TGTGCCAGCAGTGAACGTTCGGTTCCCCGCAATACG. Its protein is CASSERSVPRNT. The full-length CDR3 reads as CASSERSVPRNTQYF. This chain joins TRBV2 and TRBJ2-3; no clear D. The observed sequence ends 3 residues before the CDR3 terminus, with the missing tail filled in from the germline J gene. V was cut by 2 bases and J by 7 bases, with 16 bases left in between. This CDR3 has 15 amino acids. In germline, CDR1 is SNHLY, CDR2 FYNNEI.

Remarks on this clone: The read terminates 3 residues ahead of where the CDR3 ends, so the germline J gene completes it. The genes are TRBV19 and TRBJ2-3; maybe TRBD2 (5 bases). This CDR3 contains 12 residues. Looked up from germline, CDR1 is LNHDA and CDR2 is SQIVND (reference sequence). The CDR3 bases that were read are TGTGCCAGTAGAAGAGGGTATCAGCCG. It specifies CASRRGYQP. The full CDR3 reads CASRRGYQPQYF.

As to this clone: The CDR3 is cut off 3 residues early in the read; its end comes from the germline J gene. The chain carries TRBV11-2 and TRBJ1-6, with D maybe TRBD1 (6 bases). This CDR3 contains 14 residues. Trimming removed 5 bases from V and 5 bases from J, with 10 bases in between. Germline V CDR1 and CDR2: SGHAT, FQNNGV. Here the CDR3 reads CASSLGQHNSPLHF. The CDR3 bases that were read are TGTGCCAGCAGCCTTGGACAGCATAATTCACCC.

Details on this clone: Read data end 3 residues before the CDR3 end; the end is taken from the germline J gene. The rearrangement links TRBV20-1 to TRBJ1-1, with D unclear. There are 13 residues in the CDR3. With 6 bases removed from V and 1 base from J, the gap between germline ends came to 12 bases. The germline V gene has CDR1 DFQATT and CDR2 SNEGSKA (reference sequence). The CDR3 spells CSAGAQANTEAFF. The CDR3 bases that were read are TGCAGTGCGGGTGCCCAGGCGAACACTGAA.

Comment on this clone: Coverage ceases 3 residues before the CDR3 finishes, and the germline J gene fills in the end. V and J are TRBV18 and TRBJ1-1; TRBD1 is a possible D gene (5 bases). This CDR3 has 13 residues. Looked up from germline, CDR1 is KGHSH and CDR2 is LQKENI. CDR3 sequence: CASSPPARAEAFF. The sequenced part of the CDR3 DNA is TGTGCCAGCTCACCTCCCGCCAGGGCCGAA.

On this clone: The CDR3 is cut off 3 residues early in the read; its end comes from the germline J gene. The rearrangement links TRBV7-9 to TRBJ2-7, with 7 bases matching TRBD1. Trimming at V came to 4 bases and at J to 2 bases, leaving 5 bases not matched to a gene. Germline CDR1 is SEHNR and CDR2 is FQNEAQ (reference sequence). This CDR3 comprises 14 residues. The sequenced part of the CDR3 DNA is TGTGCCAGCAGCTGGGGGACAGAGCCCTACGAG. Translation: CASSWGTEPYE. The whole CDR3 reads CASSWGTEPYEQYF.

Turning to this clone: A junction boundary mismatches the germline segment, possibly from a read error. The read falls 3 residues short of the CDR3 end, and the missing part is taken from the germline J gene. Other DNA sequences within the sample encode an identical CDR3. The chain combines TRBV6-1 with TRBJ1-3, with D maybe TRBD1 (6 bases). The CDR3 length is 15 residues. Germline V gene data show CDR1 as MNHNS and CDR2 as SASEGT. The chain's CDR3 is CASSEGRGSGNTIYF. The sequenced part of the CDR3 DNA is TGTGCCAGCAGTGAAGGCAGGGGCTCTGGAAACACT.

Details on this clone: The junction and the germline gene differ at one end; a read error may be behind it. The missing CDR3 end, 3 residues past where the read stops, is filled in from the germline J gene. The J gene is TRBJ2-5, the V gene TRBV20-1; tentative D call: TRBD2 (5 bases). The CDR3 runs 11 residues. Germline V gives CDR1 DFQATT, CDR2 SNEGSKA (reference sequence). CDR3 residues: CSATREETQYF. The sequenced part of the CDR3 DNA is TGCAGCGCTACGCGGGAAGAGACC.

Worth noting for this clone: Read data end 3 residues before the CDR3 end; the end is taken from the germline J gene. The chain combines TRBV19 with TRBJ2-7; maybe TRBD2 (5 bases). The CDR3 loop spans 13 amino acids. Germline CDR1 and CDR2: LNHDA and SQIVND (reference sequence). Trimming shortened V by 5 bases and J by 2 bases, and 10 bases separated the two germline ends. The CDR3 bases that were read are TGTGCCAGTAGTTCCGGGGTTCCCTACGAG. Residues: CASSSGVPYE. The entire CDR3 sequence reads CASSSGVPYEQYF.

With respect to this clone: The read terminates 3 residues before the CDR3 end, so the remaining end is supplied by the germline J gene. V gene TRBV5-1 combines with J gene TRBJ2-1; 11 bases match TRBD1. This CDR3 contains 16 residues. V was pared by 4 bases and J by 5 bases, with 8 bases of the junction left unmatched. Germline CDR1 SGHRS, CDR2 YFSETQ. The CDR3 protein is CASSPRDRGLHNEQFF. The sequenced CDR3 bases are TGCGCCAGCAGCCCCCGGGACAGGGGGTTGCACAATGAG.

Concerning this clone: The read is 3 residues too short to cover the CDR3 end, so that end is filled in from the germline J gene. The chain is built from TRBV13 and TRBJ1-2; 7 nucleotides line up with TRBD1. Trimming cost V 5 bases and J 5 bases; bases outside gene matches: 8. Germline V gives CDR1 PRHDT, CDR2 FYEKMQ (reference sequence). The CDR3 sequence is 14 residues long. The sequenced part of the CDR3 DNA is TGTGCCAGCAGCACCCAACAGGGGCTGTATGGC. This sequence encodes CASSTQQGLYG. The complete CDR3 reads CASSTQQGLYGYTF.

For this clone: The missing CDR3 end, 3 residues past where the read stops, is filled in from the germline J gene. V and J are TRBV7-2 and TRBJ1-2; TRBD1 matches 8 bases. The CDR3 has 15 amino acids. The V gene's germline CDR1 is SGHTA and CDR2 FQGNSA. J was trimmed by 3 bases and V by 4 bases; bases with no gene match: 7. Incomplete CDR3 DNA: TGTGCCAGCAGCTCACGGACAGGGTGGGACTATGGC. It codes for CASSSRTGWDYG. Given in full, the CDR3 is CASSSRTGWDYGYTF.

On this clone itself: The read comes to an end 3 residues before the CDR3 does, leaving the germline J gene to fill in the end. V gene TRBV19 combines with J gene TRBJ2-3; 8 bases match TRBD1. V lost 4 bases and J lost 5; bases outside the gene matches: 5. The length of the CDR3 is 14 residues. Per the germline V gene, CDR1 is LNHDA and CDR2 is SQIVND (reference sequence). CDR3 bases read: TGTGCCAGTAGTACAGGGGGCGGAGGAGATACG. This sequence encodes CASSTGGGGDT. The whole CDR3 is CASSTGGGGDTQYF.

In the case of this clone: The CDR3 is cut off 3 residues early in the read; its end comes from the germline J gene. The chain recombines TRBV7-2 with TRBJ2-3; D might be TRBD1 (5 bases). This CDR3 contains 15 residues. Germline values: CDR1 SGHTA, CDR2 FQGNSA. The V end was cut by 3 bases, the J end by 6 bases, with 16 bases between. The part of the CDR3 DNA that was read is TGTGCCAGCAGCTTGAGGCGGCCAGGGCTGGATACG. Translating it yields CASSLRRPGLDT. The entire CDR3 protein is CASSLRRPGLDTQYF.

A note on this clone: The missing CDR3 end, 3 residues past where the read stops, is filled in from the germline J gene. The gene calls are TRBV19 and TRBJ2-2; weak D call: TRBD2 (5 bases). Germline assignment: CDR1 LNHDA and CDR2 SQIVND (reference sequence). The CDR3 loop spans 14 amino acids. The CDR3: CASTRTETNEKLFF. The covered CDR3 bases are TGTGCCAGTACCCGGACCGAGACTAATGAAAAG.

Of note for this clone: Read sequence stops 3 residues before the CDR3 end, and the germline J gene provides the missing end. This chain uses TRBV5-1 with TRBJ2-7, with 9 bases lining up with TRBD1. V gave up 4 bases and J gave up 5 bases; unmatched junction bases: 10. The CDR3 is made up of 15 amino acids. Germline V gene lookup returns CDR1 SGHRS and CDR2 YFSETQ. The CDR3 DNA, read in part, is TGCGCCAGCAGCCTGGGGACAGGGACCTTCCACGAG. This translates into CASSLGTGTFHE. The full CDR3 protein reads CASSLGTGTFHEQYF.

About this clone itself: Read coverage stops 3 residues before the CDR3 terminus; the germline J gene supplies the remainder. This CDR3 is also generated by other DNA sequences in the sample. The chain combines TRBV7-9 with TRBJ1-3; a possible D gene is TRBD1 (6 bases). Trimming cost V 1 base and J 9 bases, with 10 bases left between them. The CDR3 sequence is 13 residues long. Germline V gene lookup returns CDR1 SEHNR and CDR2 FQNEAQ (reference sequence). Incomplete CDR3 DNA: TGTGCCAGCAGCTTAGTACAGGGCACCACC. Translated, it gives CASSLVQGTT. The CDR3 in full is CASSLVQGTTIYF.